The T cell receptor beta chain described here comes from a study of tumor and adjacent non-tumor tissue in lung cancer. No cell sorting was done before RNA was extracted from the tissue. Per germline, CDR1 SGHVS and CDR2 FQNEAQ. This CDR3 has 15 residues. This clonotype was detected once. Relative to the germline gene, one junction end is altered; a read error may explain this. The library came from three nested PCR rounds adapted from ARM-PCR protocols. MiXCR, applied by TCRdb to the multiplex PCR reads, yields one record per CDR3 protein. This table holds about 78,000 distinct CDR3 sequences, over 80% found once.

The specimen sequenced was lung tumor tissue. This rearrangement joins TRBV7-8 to TRBJ2-7; no firm D call. The sequence derives from a woman in her 50s with non-small cell lung cancer. CDR3 sequence: CVSSLVISNTYEQYF. As DNA, the CDR3 is TGTGTCAGCAGCTTAGTCATAAGTAATACCTACGAGCAGTATTTC.